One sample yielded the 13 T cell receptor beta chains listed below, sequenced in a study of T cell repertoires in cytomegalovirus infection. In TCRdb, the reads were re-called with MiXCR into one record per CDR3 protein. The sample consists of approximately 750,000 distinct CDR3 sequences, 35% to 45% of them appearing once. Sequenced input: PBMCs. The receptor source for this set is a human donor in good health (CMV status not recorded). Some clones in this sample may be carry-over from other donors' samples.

The CDR3 nucleotides are TGCAGTGATGGGGACGTTTCCCTCACAGATACGCAGTATTTT. It specifies CSDGDVSLTDTQYF. V and J are TRBV20-1 and TRBJ2-3; D may match TRBD1 or TRBD2 (5 bases each). This CDR3 comprises 14 residues. The V end lost 7 bases, the J end lost 2 bases, and 16 bases lay between the germline ends. Germline CDR1 is DFQATT and CDR2 is SNEGSKA (reference sequence).

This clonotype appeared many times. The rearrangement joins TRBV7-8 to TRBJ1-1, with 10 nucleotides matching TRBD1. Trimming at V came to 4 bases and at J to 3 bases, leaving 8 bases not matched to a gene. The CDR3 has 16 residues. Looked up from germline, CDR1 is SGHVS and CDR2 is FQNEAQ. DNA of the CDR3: TGTGCCAGCAGCTCCGGGACAGGGGAACCGTACACTGAAGCTTTCTTT. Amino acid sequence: CASSSGTGEPYTEAFF.

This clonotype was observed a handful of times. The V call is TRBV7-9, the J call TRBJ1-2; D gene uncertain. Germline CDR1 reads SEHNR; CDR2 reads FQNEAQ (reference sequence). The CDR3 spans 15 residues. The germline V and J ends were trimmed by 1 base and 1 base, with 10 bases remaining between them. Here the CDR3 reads CASSLGSRFNYGYTF. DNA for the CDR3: TGTGCCAGCAGCTTAGGGAGCAGATTTAACTATGGCTACACCTTC.

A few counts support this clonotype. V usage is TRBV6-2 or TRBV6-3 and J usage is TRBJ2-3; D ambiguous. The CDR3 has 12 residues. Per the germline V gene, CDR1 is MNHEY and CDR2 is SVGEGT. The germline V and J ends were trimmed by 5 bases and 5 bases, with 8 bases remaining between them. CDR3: CASSTSQDTQYF. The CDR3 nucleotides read TGTGCCAGCAGTACCAGTCAAGATACGCAGTATTTT.

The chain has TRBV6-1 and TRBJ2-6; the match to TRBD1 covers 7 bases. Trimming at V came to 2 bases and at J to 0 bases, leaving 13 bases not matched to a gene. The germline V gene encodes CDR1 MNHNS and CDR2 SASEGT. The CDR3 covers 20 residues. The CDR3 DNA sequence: TGTGCCAGCAGTGAAAGAGGCCTTTCCACAGGGGTCTCTGGGGCCAACGTCCTGACTTTC. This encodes CASSERGLSTGVSGANVLTF.

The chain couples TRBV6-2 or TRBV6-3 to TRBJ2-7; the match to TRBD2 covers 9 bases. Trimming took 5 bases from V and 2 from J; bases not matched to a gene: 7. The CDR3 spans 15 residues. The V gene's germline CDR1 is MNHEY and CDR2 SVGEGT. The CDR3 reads CASSLTSGPTYEQYF. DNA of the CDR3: TGTGCCAGCAGTCTCACTAGCGGGCCCACCTACGAGCAGTACTTC.

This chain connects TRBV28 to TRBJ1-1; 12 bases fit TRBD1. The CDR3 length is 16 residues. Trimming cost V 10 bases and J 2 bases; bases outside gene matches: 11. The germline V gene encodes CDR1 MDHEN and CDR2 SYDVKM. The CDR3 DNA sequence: TGTGCCACCATATCGGGACAGGGGGCCCCAAACACTGAAGCTTTCTTT. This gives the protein CATISGQGAPNTEAFF.

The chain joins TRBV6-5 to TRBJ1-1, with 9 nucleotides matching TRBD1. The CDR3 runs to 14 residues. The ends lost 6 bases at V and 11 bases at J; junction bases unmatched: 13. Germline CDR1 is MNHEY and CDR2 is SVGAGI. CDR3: CASRPPGQGIGAFF. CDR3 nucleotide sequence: TGTGCCAGCAGGCCCCCGGGACAGGGCATAGGCGCTTTCTTT.

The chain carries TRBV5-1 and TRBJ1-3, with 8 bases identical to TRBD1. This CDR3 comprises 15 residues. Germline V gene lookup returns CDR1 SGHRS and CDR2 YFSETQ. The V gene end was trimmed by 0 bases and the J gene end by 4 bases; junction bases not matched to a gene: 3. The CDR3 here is CASSLAGGPGNTIYF. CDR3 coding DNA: TGCGCCAGCAGCTTGGCAGGGGGCCCAGGAAACACCATATATTTT.

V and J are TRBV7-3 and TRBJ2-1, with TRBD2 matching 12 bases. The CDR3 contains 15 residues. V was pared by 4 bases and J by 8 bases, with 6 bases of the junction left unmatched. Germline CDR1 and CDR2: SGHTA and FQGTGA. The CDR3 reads CASSSAASGGDEQFF. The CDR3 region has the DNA TGTGCCAGCAGCTCAGCGGCTAGCGGGGGGGATGAGCAGTTCTTC.

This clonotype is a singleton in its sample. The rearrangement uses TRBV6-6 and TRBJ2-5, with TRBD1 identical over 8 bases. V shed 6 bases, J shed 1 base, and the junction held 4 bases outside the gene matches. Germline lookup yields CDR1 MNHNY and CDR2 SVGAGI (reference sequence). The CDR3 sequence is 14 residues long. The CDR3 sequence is CASRHQGAQETQYF. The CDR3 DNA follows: TGTGCCAGCAGACACCAGGGGGCCCAAGAGACCCAGTACTTC.

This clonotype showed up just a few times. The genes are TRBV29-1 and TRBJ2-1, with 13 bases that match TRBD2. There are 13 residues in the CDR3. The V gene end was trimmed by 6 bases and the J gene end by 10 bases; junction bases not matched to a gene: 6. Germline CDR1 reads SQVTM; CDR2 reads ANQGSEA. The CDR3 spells CSVRTSGSGEQFF. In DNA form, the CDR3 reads TGCAGCGTGAGGACTAGCGGGAGTGGCGAGCAGTTCTTC.

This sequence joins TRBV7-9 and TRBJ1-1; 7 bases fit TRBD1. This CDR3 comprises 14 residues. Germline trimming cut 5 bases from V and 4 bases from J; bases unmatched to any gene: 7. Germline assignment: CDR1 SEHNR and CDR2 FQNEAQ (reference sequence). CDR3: CASSLTRGLTEAFF. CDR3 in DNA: TGTGCCAGCAGCCTAACTAGGGGGCTCACTGAAGCTTTCTTT. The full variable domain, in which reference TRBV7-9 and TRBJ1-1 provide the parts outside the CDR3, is DTGVSQNPRHKITKRGQNVTFRCDPISEHNRLYWYRQTLGQGPEFLTYFQNEAQLEKSRLLSDRFSAERPKGSFSTLEIQRTEQGDSAMYLCASSLTRGLTEAFFGQGTRLTVV.